A selection of T cell receptor beta chains follows, all from one sample in a study of tumor-infiltrating lymphocytes in primary liver carcinoma. TCRdb processed the multiplex PCR reads anew with MiXCR; each CDR3 protein has one entry. The sample includes fewer than 80,000 distinct CDR3 sequences, 65% to 75% seen only once; the top ten take about 28%. Sample: tumor-adjacent normal liver tissue. These TCRs come from a man aged 40-55 years with primary liver carcinoma and hepatitis B virus infection. The CDR3 runs from the conserved cysteine through the conserved F or W. The D gene is left open where the match is weak. Clone size is given for some rows only: seen once, a few or many times, or a class if the clone is expanded.

CDR3 length	clone size	J gene	V gene	D gene	CDR3 protein	CDR3 DNA
13	-	TRBJ2-5	TRBV24-1	-	CATSTGVLETQYF	TGTGCCACCAGCACCGGGGTGTTAGAGACCCAGTACTTC
14	-	TRBJ1-1	TRBV6-1	-	CASSEGGVNTEAFF	TGTGCCAGCAGTGAAGGGGGCGTGAACACTGAAGCTTTCTTT
13	many	TRBJ1-5	TRBV6-1	-	CASSEGGNQPQHF	TGTGCCAGCAGTGAAGGGGGCAATCAGCCCCAGCATTTT
13	-	TRBJ2-1	TRBV29-1	-	CSSGGRRYNEHFF	TGCAGCTCAGGGGGGAGAAGATACAATGAGCACTTCTTC
14	-	TRBJ2-7	TRBV29-1	TRBD2	CSVVLAGAFNELYF	TGCAGCGTTGTTTTAGCGGGAGCATTCAACGAGCTGTACTTC
17	many	TRBJ2-3	TRBV4-3	TRBD2	CASSQQGLAGATDTQYF	TGCGCCAGCAGCCAACAAGGACTAGCGGGGGCCACAGATACGCAGTATTTT
15	many	TRBJ1-1	TRBV6-5	-	CASSYSIGGGAEAFF	TGTGCCAGCAGTTACTCGATTGGGGGCGGAGCTGAAGCTTTCTTT
13	-	TRBJ1-2	TRBV5-4	-	CTSNLTAGDGYTF	TGTACCAGCAACTTGACAGCGGGGGATGGCTACACCTTC
19	-	TRBJ2-1	TRBV11-2	TRBD2	CTRSLDGRISGTLYNEQFF	TGTACCAGAAGCTTAGATGGGCGAATCAGCGGGACCCTTTACAATGAGCAGTTCTTC
15	-	TRBJ1-5	TRBV28	-	CASSSQTWGGQPQHF	TGTGCCAGCAGTTCCCAAACGTGGGGAGGTCAGCCCCAGCATTTT
12	-	TRBJ2-3	TRBV20-1	-	CSTRESVQAQYF	TGCAGTACTAGAGAAAGCGTTCAGGCGCAGTATTTT
14	-	TRBJ2-1	TRBV11-2	TRBD2	CASSQAGTSSEQIF	TGTGCCAGCAGCCAAGCTGGGACTAGCAGTGAGCAGATCTTC
11	-	TRBJ2-7	TRBV5-1	-	CTSSLGGEQYF	TGCACCAGCAGCTTGGGAGGTGAGCAGTACTTC
16	many	TRBJ2-7	TRBV11-2	-	CASSLGMAPKPYERYF	TGTGCCAGCAGCTTAGGGATGGCACCAAAACCCTACGAGCGGTACTTC
16	-	TRBJ2-4	TRBV10-3	-	CPVSAQIQGAKNIQYF	TGTCCCGTCAGTGCTCAGATACAGGGTGCCAAAAACATTCAGTACTTC
14	-	TRBJ2-7	TRBV11-2	-	CTSSIGTVAYEQYF	TGTACCAGCAGTATAGGGACGGTAGCCTACGAGCAGTACTTC
15	-	TRBJ1-5	TRBV12-3/TRBV12-4	-	CAGTRGTAINQLQHF	TGTGCCGGCACGCGGGGCACCGCAATAAATCAGCTCCAGCATTTT
15	once	TRBJ2-5	TRBV5-1	TRBD2	CPSSSCGGSGETQYF	TGCCCCAGCAGCTCCTGCGGGGGGTCGGGAGAGACCCAGTACTTC
15	-	TRBJ2-5	TRBV6-2/TRBV6-3	-	CANSREQGRQETQYF	TGTGCCAACAGTCGGGAACAGGGACGGCAAGAGACCCAGTACTTC
11	-	TRBJ2-2	TRBV29-1	-	CSVAGTSELFF	TGCAGCGTTGCTGGCACCAGTGAGCTGTTTTTT
18	few	TRBJ1-2	TRBV11-2	TRBD1	CVSCFFPRGQGWPYGYTF	TGTGTCAGCTGCTTTTTTCCTAGGGGGCAGGGGTGGCCCTATGGCTACACCTTC
12	many	TRBJ2-7	TRBV12-3/TRBV12-4	-	CASSFAGLEQYF	TGTGCCAGCAGTTTCGCAGGGCTCGAGCAGTACTTC
15	-	TRBJ1-2	TRBV4-1	-	CASSRDGQKGRGYTF	TGCGCCAGCAGCCGAGATGGCCAAAAAGGTAGAGGCTACACCTTC
14	-	TRBJ1-1	TRBV6-5	-	CASSYVGTRTEAFF	TGTGCCAGTAGTTACGTCGGGACCCGCACTGAAGCTTTCTTT
14	-	TRBJ2-1	TRBV6-1	TRBD2	CASGRGGLVQEQFF	TGTGCTAGCGGGAGGGGGGGTTTAGTACAGGAGCAGTTCTTC
16	-	TRBJ1-5	TRBV5-5	TRBD1	CASSSGQTINSQPQHF	TGTGCCAGCAGCTCGGGACAGACGATTAACAGTCAGCCCCAGCATTTT
16	many	TRBJ1-6	TRBV6-5	-	CASSFSGLSSNSPLHF	TGTGCCAGCAGTTTCTCGGGACTGTCTTCTAATTCACCCCTCCACTTT
13	-	TRBJ2-7	TRBV6-2/TRBV6-3	-	CAGSFMQYYEQYF	TGTGCCGGCAGTTTCATGCAGTACTACGAGCAGTATTTC
14	-	TRBJ1-2	TRBV6-1	TRBD1	CTRSETQGDYGYTF	TGTACCAGGAGTGAAACCCAGGGGGACTATGGCTACACCTTC